The source of this TCR beta chain is a study of blood T cells in healthy people across ages. A J-beta primer mix and a sample-barcoded 5' primer were used in a second PCR of about 7 to 12 cycles. One entry per CDR3 protein results from TCRdb running MiXCR on the 5' RACE reads. The sample lists under 2 million distinct CDR3 sequences, almost 35% occurring once. CDR1 and CDR2 (germline): LNHNV, YYDKDF (reference sequence). The V and J ends lost 0 bases and 4 bases, in that order; junction bases with no gene match: 13. The CDR3 runs to 19 residues. The chain uses TRBV15 and TRBJ2-7; 12 bases agree with TRBD2. The receptor's source is a woman younger than 45 in good health. The sample comprised blood. CDR3 coding DNA: TGTGCCACCAGCAGAGATTGGTCAAAGACTAGCGGGAGTCCGTACGAGCAGTACTTC. Protein sequence: CATSRDWSKTSGSPYEQYF.